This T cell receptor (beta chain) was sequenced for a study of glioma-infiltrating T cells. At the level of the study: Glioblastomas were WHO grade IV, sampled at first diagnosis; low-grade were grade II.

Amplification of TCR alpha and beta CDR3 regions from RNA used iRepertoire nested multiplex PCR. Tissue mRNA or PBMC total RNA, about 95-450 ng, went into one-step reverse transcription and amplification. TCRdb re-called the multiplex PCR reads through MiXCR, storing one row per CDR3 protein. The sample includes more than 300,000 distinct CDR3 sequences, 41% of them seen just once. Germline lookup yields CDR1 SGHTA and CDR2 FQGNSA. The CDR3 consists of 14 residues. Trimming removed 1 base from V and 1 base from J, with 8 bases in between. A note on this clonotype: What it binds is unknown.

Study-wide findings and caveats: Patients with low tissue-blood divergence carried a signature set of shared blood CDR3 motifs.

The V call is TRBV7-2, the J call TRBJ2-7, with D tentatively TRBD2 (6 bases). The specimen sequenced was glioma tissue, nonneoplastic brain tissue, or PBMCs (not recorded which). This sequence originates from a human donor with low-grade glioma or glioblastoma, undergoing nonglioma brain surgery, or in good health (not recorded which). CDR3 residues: CASSLGGESYEQYF. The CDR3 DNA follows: TGTGCCAGCAGCTTAGGCGGGGAGTCCTACGAGCAGTACTTC.